The 10 T cell receptor beta chains listed next were all sequenced from one sample in a study of cytomegalovirus exposure and HLA in healthy donors. Only in-frame clones appear in the TCRdb table, and some are missing; sequencing was by immunoSEQ multiplex PCR. The table lists approximately 110,000 clones, 94% of them singletons. The sample was PBMCs. The receptors derive from a woman aged 18-29 years in good health and CMV-seronegative.

V usage is TRBV5-1 and J usage is TRBJ1-4; 10 bases match TRBD1. The CDR3 contains 17 residues. Looked up from germline, CDR1 is SGHRS and CDR2 is YFSETQ. Trimming removed 2 bases from V and 8 bases from J; junction bases left unmatched: 12. CDR3 sequence: CASSLGGQGGVGEKLFF. In DNA, the CDR3 is TGCGCCAGCAGCTTAGGTGGACAGGGGGGAGTAGGCGAAAAACTGTTTTTT.

The rearrangement uses TRBV5-6 and TRBJ2-7, with 8 bases identical to TRBD1. In germline, CDR1 is SGHDT, CDR2 YYEEEE. The CDR3 spans 13 residues. V was clipped by 3 bases and J by 3 bases; unmatched bases: 2. The CDR3 DNA sequence: TGTGCCAGCAGCTGGACAGGGATCTACGAGCAGTACTTC. Translation gives CASSWTGIYEQYF. Together with reference TRBV5-6 and TRBJ2-7, the CDR3 gives the full variable domain: DAGVTQSPTHLIKTRGQQVTLRCSPKSGHDTVSWYQQALGQGPQFIFQYYEEEERQRGNFPDRFSGHQFPNYSSELNVNALLLGDSALYLCASSWTGIYEQYFGPGTRLTVT.

The rearrangement links TRBV28 to TRBJ2-3, with 15 positions matching TRBD2. The germline CDR1 and CDR2 sequences are MDHEN and SYDVKM. Trimming at V came to 10 bases and at J to 4 bases, leaving 9 bases not matched to a gene. CDR3 length: 16 residues. CDR3: CATFGLAGGLADTQYF. CDR3 in DNA: TGTGCCACCTTCGGACTAGCGGGGGGGCTGGCAGATACGCAGTATTTT.

The gene calls are TRBV27 and TRBJ1-1; D remains unclear. The CDR3 sequence is 13 residues long. Germline CDR1 MNHEY, CDR2 SMNVEV (reference sequence). The V end was cut by 6 bases, the J end by 3 bases, with 11 bases between. The CDR3 sequence: CASRLGSDTEAFF. The CDR3 nucleotides read TGTGCCAGCAGACTAGGATCCGACACTGAAGCTTTCTTT.

V and J are TRBV30 and TRBJ2-1; possibly TRBD1 for D (6 bases). V gave up 2 bases and J gave up 4 bases, with 9 bases separating them. CDR3 length: 13 residues. Germline V CDR1 and CDR2: GTSNPN, SVGIG (reference sequence). The CDR3 bases are TGTGCCTGGAGTTCTAGGGGGTACAATGAGCAGTTCTTC. Amino acids: CAWSSRGYNEQFF.

CDR3 amino acids: CASSPRRENEKLFF. CDR3 sequence (DNA): TGTGCCAGCAGCCCACGACGGGAAAATGAAAAACTGTTTTTT. The chain carries TRBV11-1 and TRBJ1-4; D remains ambiguous. The germline V gene has CDR1 SGHAT and CDR2 FQDESV (reference sequence). The CDR3 extends over 14 amino acids. V lost 5 bases and J 5 bases, leaving 12 bases between the germline ends.

In its sample, this clone was seen once. This chain connects TRBV19 to TRBJ1-4; tentatively, D is TRBD1 (5 bases). Germline assignment: CDR1 LNHDA and CDR2 SQIVND (reference sequence). Trimming cost V 9 bases and J 4 bases, with 18 bases left between them. This CDR3 contains 15 residues. CDR3 region: CASERSDSNNEKLFF. CDR3 nucleotides: TGTGCCAGCGAGAGATCTGACAGCAATAATGAAAAACTGTTTTTT.

The J gene is TRBJ1-2, the V gene TRBV5-4; maybe TRBD1 (5 bases). Trimming took off 2 bases at V and 4 bases at J, with 12 bases between the two ends. This CDR3 has 14 amino acids. Germline V gene sequence: CDR1 SGHNT, CDR2 YYREEE (reference sequence). CDR3 sequence: CASSFGTSGYGYTF. The CDR3, as DNA: TGTGCCAGCAGCTTTGGGACTTCAGGCTATGGCTACACCTTC.

The count of this clone is one. The V call is TRBV9, the J call TRBJ2-1; D call uncertain. Germline V gives CDR1 SGDLS, CDR2 YYNGEE. V was pared by 2 bases and J by 1 base, with 7 bases between. The CDR3 spans 14 residues. Written as DNA, the CDR3 is TGTGCCAGCAGCGTTGAGGCTTCCTACAATGAGCAGTTCTTC. Translating gives CASSVEASYNEQFF.

The chain carries TRBV7-2 and TRBJ2-4, with D perhaps matching TRBD2 (6 bases). V lost 1 base and J 0 bases, leaving 10 bases between the germline ends. Germline CDR1 is SGHTA and CDR2 is FQGNSA. The CDR3 length is 16 residues. In DNA, the CDR3 is TGTGCCAGCAGCTTAGAGGCGGGAATAGCCAAAAACATTCAGTACTTC. This codes for CASSLEAGIAKNIQYF.